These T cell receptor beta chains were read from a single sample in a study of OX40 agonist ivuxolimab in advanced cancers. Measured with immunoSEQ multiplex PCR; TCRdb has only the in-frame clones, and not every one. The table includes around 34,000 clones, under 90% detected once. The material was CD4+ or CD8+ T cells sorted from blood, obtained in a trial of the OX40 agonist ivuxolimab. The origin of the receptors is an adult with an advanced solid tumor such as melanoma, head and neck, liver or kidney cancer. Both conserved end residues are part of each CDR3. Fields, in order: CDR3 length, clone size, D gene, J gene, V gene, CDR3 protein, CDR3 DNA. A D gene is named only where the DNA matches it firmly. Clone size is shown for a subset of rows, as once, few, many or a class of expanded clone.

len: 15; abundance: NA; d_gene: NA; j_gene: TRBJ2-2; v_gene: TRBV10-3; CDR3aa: CAISESGANTGELFF; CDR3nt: TGTGCCATCAGTGAGTCCGGGGCGAACACCGGGGAGCTGTTTTTT
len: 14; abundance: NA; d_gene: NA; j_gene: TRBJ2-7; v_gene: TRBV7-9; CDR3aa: CASSLGQLSYEQYF; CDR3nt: TGTGCCAGCAGCTTAGGACAATTGAGCTACGAGCAGTACTTC
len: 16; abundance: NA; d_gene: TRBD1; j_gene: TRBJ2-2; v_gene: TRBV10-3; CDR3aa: CAISGWDRGPSGELFF; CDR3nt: TGTGCCATCAGTGGATGGGACAGGGGGCCTTCCGGGGAGCTGTTTTTT
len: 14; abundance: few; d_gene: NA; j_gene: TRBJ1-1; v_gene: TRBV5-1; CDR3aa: CASSFGPMNTEAFF; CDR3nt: TGCGCCAGCAGCTTTGGTCCGATGAACACTGAAGCTTTCTTT
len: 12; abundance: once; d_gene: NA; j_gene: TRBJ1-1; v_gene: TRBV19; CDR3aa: CATRGYNTEAFF; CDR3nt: TGTGCCACCAGGGGCTACAACACTGAAGCTTTCTTT
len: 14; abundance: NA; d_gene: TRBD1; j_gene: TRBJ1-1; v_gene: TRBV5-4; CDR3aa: CASSPGQGNTEAFF; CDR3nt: TGTGCCAGCAGCCCGGGACAGGGGAACACTGAAGCTTTCTTT
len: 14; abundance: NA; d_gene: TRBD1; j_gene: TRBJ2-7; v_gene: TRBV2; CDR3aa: CASRVGGGSGEQYF; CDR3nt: TGTGCCAGCAGAGTAGGGGGCGGCTCTGGCGAGCAGTACTTC
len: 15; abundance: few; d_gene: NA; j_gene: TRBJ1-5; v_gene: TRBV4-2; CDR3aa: CASSQVGAAAGAQHF; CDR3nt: TGTGCCAGCAGCCAAGTAGGGGCGGCAGCCGGTGCCCAGCATTTT
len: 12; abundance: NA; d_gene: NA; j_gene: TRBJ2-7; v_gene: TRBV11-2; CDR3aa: CASSSRGYEQYF; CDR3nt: TGTGCCAGCAGCTCGCGAGGCTACGAGCAGTACTTC
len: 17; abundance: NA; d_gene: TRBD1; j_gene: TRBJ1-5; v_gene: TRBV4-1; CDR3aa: CASSQLGTGGGNQPQHF; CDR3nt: TGCGCCAGCAGCCAACTCGGGACAGGGGGCGGCAATCAGCCCCAGCATTTT
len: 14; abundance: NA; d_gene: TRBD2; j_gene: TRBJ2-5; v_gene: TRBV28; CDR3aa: CASRSSGGVGTQYF; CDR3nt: TGTGCCAGCAGATCTTCGGGGGGGGTAGGGACCCAGTACTTC
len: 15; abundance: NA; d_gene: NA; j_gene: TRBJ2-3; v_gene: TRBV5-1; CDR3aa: CASSLGGRSTDTQYF; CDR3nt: TGCGCCAGCAGCTTGGGTGGGAGGAGTACAGATACGCAGTATTTT
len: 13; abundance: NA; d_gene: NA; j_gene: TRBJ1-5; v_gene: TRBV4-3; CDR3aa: CASSQGTDQPQHF; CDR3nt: TGCGCCAGCAGCCAAGGTACAGATCAGCCCCAGCATTTT
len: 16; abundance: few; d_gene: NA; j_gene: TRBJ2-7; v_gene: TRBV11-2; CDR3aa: CASSSTLGFSSYEQYF; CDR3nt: TGTGCCAGCAGTTCCACTCTGGGGTTCTCCTCCTACGAGCAGTACTTC
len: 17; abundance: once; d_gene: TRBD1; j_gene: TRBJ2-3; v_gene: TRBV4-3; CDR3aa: CASSQEGGQGAADTQYF; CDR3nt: TGCGCCAGCAGCCAAGAAGGCGGACAGGGGGCTGCAGATACGCAGTATTTT
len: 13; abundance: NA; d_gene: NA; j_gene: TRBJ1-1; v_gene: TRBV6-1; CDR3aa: CASSATGNTEAFF; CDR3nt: TGTGCCAGCAGTGCGACAGGGAACACTGAAGCTTTCTTT